The 15 T cell receptor beta chains given below trace back to one sample, sequenced in a study of response to subunit inactivated influenza vaccine. TCRdb fed the RT-PCR reads into MiXCR, producing one record per CDR3 protein. The data contain 400,000 to 550,000 distinct CDR3 sequences, less than 30% of them singletons. Specimen: CD4+ T cells sorted from PBMCs, collected 4 to 6 days after vaccination. All receptors come from a man in his fifties who received an inactivated influenza vaccine.

The chain links TRBV4-3 to TRBJ2-7; 9 bases align to TRBD1. V was clipped by 0 bases and J by 2 bases; unmatched bases: 2. The CDR3 spans 15 residues. CDR1 and CDR2 (germline): LGHNA, YSLEER. The CDR3 sequence: CASSQDGTGTYEQYF. As DNA, the CDR3 is TGCGCCAGCAGCCAAGACGGGACAGGGACCTACGAGCAGTACTTC.

The chain links TRBV20-1 to TRBJ2-7; D not resolved. This CDR3 is built from 11 residues. In germline, CDR1 is DFQATT, CDR2 SNEGSKA (reference sequence). Trimming cost V 4 bases and J 5 bases, with 9 bases left between them. The CDR3 DNA reads as TGCAGTGCTACCAGCCCGAACGAGCAGTACTTC. Translating gives CSATSPNEQYF.

This clonotype was counted between two and nine times. This chain uses TRBV3-1 with TRBJ2-1; 7 positions agree with TRBD1. CDR3 length: 14 amino acids. Germline trimming cut 3 bases from V and 9 bases from J; bases unmatched to any gene: 8. Looked up from germline, CDR1 is LGHDT and CDR2 is YNNKEL (reference sequence). The CDR3 nucleotides read TGTGCCAGCAGCCAGACCGGGACAGCGGCTGAGCAGTTCTTC. This sequence encodes CASSQTGTAAEQFF.

This chain links TRBV4-3 with TRBJ2-1, with D uncertain. Per germline, CDR1 LGHNA and CDR2 YSLEER. The CDR3 spans 15 residues. Deletions cut 0 bases from V and 3 bases from J, with 9 bases between. CDR3 residues: CASSQDKAFYNEQFF. CDR3 coding DNA: TGCGCCAGCAGCCAAGATAAGGCGTTCTACAATGAGCAGTTCTTC.

The chain recombines TRBV7-8 with TRBJ2-7; 8 nucleotides match TRBD1. The CDR3 is 15 residues long. Germline V gene lookup returns CDR1 SGHVS and CDR2 FQNEAQ. V gave up 0 bases and J gave up 5 bases; unmatched junction bases: 6. DNA of the CDR3: TGTGCCAGCAGCTTAGCGGGACAGGCATATAACGAGCAGTACTTC. As protein: CASSLAGQAYNEQYF.

The gene calls are TRBV7-2 and TRBJ2-1, with TRBD2 matching 9 bases. The CDR3 is 15 amino acids. CDR1 SGHTA and CDR2 FQGNSA come from the germline V gene. With 3 bases clipped from V and 6 bases from J, the junction kept 6 bases outside the gene matches. The CDR3 region is CASSFGGLAANEQFF. The CDR3 bases are TGTGCCAGCAGCTTTGGGGGACTAGCAGCCAATGAGCAGTTCTTC.

CDR3 sequence reads: CSAIEWREGSDTQYF. Here the CDR3 DNA reads TGCAGTGCTATCGAATGGCGGGAGGGCTCGGATACGCAGTATTTT. The chain carries TRBV20-1 and TRBJ2-3; 9 nucleotides agree with TRBD2. The J segment lost 6 bases and the V segment lost 4 bases, leaving 11 bases of the junction unmatched. The CDR3 length is 15 residues. CDR1 and CDR2 (germline): DFQATT, SNEGSKA (reference sequence).

This clonotype has only a few counts. The CDR3 here is CASSLGLAPGNEQFF. The DNA for the CDR3 is TGTGCCAGCAGTCTGGGACTAGCTCCGGGCAATGAGCAGTTCTTC. The chain couples TRBV28 to TRBJ2-1; 9 nucleotides align to TRBD2. The V segment lost 5 bases and the J segment 6 bases; nucleotides outside the gene matches: 8. This CDR3 contains 15 residues. The germline CDR1 and CDR2 sequences are MDHEN and SYDVKM.

This clonotype came up a few times. The chain links TRBV12-3 or TRBV12-4 to TRBJ2-4; D unclear. V lost 6 bases, J lost 6 bases, and 9 bases lay in between. The CDR3 loop spans 12 amino acids. The CDR3 nucleotides are TGTGCCAGCAGGCGGTCTTCAAACATTCAGTACTTC. Protein product: CASRRSSNIQYF.

This chain connects TRBV10-3 to TRBJ2-1; 8 nucleotides match TRBD1. V dropped 4 bases and J dropped 7; count of bases not matched to a gene: 6. Germline CDR1 ENHRY, CDR2 SYGVKD. This CDR3 has 14 residues. Written as DNA, the CDR3 is TGTGCCATCAGTGTCGGTGACAGGGGTAATGAGCAGTTCTTC. Protein: CAISVGDRGNEQFF.

Only a few counts were recorded for this clonotype. This chain connects TRBV4-1 to TRBJ1-1; D is possibly TRBD1 (5 bases). The CDR3 has 14 amino acids. V was pared by 5 bases and J by 3 bases, with 13 bases between. CDR1 and CDR2 from the germline V gene are MGHRA and YSYEKL. CDR3 sequence reads: CASSSRVGYTEAFF. DNA for the CDR3: TGCGCCAGCAGCTCCAGGGTTGGTTACACTGAAGCTTTCTTT.

This clonotype was observed once. This chain links TRBV24-1 with TRBJ2-1; D may be TRBD1 (5 bases). The V and J ends lost 3 bases and 7 bases respectively, with 9 bases between them. In germline, CDR1 is KGHDR, CDR2 SFDVKD. The CDR3 totals 13 residues. CDR3 region: CATSDGAGNEQFF. The CDR3 DNA follows: TGTGCCACCAGTGATGGTGCAGGGAATGAGCAGTTCTTC.

This clonotype was counted at least ten times. This sequence joins TRBV7-9 and TRBJ2-5; D gene ambiguous. The CDR3 runs 15 residues. Germline V gives CDR1 SEHNR, CDR2 FQNEAQ (reference sequence). V shed 1 base and J shed 3 bases, with 12 bases lying between them. DNA of the CDR3: TGTGCCAGCAGCTTAGAATTATACAGCAAAGAGACCCAGTACTTC. The encoded protein is CASSLELYSKETQYF.

The chain combines TRBV29-1 with TRBJ1-2, with D maybe TRBD1 (5 bases). This CDR3 is built from 10 residues. The germline V gene has CDR1 SQVTM and CDR2 ANQGSEA. Trimming took 4 bases from V and 6 from J, leaving 6 bases between them. The CDR3 DNA reads as TGCAGCGTTGGGGGGGATGGCTACACCTTC. Residues: CSVGGDGYTF. The whole variable domain, filled in from reference TRBV29-1 and TRBJ1-2, reads SAVISQKPSRDICQRGTSLTIQCQVDSQVTMMFWYRQQPGQSLTLIATANQGSEATYESGFVIDKFPISRPNLTFSTLTVSNMSPEDSSIYLCSVGGDGYTFGSGTRLTVV.

The CDR3 reads CSARDLIQGTGAYEQYF. CDR3 bases: TGCAGTGCTAGAGATCTCATTCAAGGGACTGGGGCATACGAGCAGTACTTC. The rearrangement uses TRBV20-1 and TRBJ2-7; possible D gene TRBD2, 6 bases. Trimming shortened V by 0 bases and J by 4 bases, and 22 bases separated the two germline ends. CDR1 DFQATT and CDR2 SNEGSKA come from the germline V gene (reference sequence). This CDR3 region has 17 residues.